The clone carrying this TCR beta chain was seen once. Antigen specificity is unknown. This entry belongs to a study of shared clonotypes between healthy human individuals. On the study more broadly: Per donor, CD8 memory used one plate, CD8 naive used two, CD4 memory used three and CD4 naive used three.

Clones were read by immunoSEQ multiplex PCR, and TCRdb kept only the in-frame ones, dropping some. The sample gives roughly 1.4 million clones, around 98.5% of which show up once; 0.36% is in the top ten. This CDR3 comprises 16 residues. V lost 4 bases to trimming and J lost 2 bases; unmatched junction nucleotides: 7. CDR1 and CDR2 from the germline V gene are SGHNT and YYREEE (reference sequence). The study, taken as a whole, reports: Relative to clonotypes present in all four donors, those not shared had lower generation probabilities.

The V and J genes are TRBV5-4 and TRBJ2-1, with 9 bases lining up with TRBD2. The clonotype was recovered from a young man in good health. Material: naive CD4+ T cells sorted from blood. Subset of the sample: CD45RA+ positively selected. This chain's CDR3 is CASSRGGGRAYNEQFF. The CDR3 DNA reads TGTGCCAGCAGCCGGGGAGGCGGGAGGGCCTACAATGAGCAGTTCTTC.